This T cell receptor beta chain was recorded in a study of blood T cell repertoires in COVID-19 (dated by TCRdb to 2020 to 2021). Some background on the complete study: The collaborator samples originated in the United States, Italy and Spain and spanned the acute and convalescent phases of COVID-19. The prospective study material was composed of cDNA or gDNA derived from T cells, B-cell-depleted T cells, or PBMCs. Deeply sampled blood TCRbeta repertoires from subjects exposed to, actively infected with, or recovered from COVID-19 were included in the dataset. The repertoires were released in a freely available public database meant as a resource for research on the immune response to SARS-CoV-2. The samples were drawn from two sources: the first 160 participants of the ongoing ImmuneRACE study, and 1,000 to 1,500 subjects contributed by 6 global collaborators. The sample metadata nearly always contained a de-identified subject ID, COVID-19 status, age in years and sex. Where HLA class I and class II types were available, the types were taken from metadata supplied by the sample provider, not from assay-based typing.

On this clone: Its specific antigen is unknown. No per-base quality is available; no much larger clone lies one base away.

The immunoSEQ Assay, a bias-controlled multiplex PCR, was used to amplify TCRbeta CDR3 regions from genomic DNA. The study's own analysis went as follows. The number of nucleated cells in each sample was estimated by amplification of reference gene primers within the assay. Sequence reads were collapsed and filtered to measure the absolute abundance of every unique TCRbeta CDR3 rearrangement. For each sample, productive Simpson clonality was calculated as the square root of Simpson's diversity index across productive rearrangements. Not all clones reach the TCRdb copy of this immuneACCESS table, which keeps in-frame sequences only. Checked studies attribute under half of the gap to unresolved V genes and leave the rest unexplained. The V and J calls and the clone size are those of that table, but D and trimming were determined from the DNA. This sample holds some 68,000 clones; about 79% were observed only once. 28% of the sample goes to the ten largest clones.

General study outcomes and caveats: How much clinical and demographic metadata was included differed by source and by participant, and the metadata was provided uncurated.

The germline V end is reduced by 4 bases and the J end by 5 bases; junction bases left unmatched: 4. The CDR3 contains 13 residues, cysteine and phenylalanine counted. Left in the record is the CDR3 DNA by itself, 39 bases read in frame from the first base. CDR1 and CDR2 are read off the germline V gene (reference sequence) as GTSNPN and SVGIG. Whole blood was collected in K2EDTA tubes by collaborating institutions according to the institutions' own protocols. For TCRbeta analysis, collaborators shipped samples in one of three forms: frozen whole blood, isolated PBMCs, or DNA extracted from either of those sample types.

This chain joins TRBV30 to TRBJ1-1; TRBD1 lines up with 10 middle nucleotides. This clonotype originated in a man aged 65-85 years with acute or convalescent COVID-19. Sequenced input: peripheral blood. The nucleotides are TGTGCCTGGAAGGACAGGGGGGGGACTGAAGCTTTCTTT. Its translation is CAWKDRGGTEAFF.